Following are 8 T cell receptor beta chains from one sample sequenced in a study of T cells in Graves' hyperthyroidism and ophthalmopathy. TCR beta CDR3 regions were amplified from RNA. Primed by the HTBI set, a first-round RT-PCR was run on the TCR CDR3. TCRdb reanalysed the multiplex PCR reads using MiXCR and keeps one entry per CDR3 protein. Seen here are just under 750,000 distinct CDR3 sequences, 30% to 40% observed once, and the top ten hold roughly 30%. The sequencing input was blood. Every receptor here comes from a woman in her thirties or forties with Graves' hyperthyroidism.

This clonotype has only a few counts. This chain uses TRBV19 with TRBJ1-1; tentative D call: TRBD1 (5 bases). V was clipped by 5 bases and J by 3 bases, with 22 bases between them. CDR3 length: 17 residues. Germline V gene sequence: CDR1 LNHDA, CDR2 SQIVND (reference sequence). Here the CDR3 reads CASSAQTGGRGHTEAFF. The CDR3 bases are TGTGCCAGTAGTGCCCAAACGGGCGGCCGGGGACACACTGAAGCTTTCTTT.

This clonotype was counted a few times. The chain combines TRBV19 with TRBJ2-7, with 13 bases that match TRBD2. The CDR3 loop spans 17 amino acids. The germline V gene has CDR1 LNHDA and CDR2 SQIVND (reference sequence). J gave up 0 bases and V 4 bases, and 6 bases lay outside the gene matches. CDR3: CASSKGTSGTSSYEQYF. The CDR3 DNA is TGTGCCAGTAGTAAAGGGACTAGCGGGACAAGCTCCTACGAGCAGTACTTC. Together with reference TRBV19 and TRBJ2-7, the CDR3 gives the full variable domain: DGGITQSPKYLFRKEGQNVTLSCEQNLNHDAMYWYRQDPGQGLRLIYYSQIVNDFQKGDIAEGYSVSREKKESFPLTVTSAQKNPTAFYLCASSKGTSGTSSYEQYFGPGTRLTVT.

This chain uses TRBV20-1 with TRBJ2-2; 8 bases match TRBD2. This CDR3 contains 14 residues. CDR1 is DFQATT, CDR2 SNEGSKA, per germline (reference sequence). Trimming took 2 bases from V and 7 from J; bases not matched to a gene: 6. The CDR3 nucleotides are TGCAGTGCTAGACAACGGGGGGGCGTCGGGGAGCTGTTTTTT. Residues: CSARQRGGVGELFF.

This clonotype has more than one count but fewer than ten. V gene TRBV5-6 combines with J gene TRBJ2-6, with 11 bases that match TRBD1. Germline loops: CDR1 SGHDT, CDR2 YYEEEE. Trimming at V came to 9 bases and at J to 3 bases, leaving 11 bases not matched to a gene. The CDR3 totals 17 residues. The CDR3 is CATSIGQGAGGANVLTF. Here the CDR3 DNA reads TGTGCCACCTCGATTGGACAGGGGGCGGGTGGGGCCAACGTCCTGACTTTC.

This clonotype has at least ten counts. The V and J genes are TRBV7-9 and TRBJ2-7, with TRBD1 matching 8 bases. V shed 4 bases, J shed 0 bases, and the junction held 14 bases outside the gene matches. Germline V lookup: CDR1 SEHNR, CDR2 FQNEAQ (reference sequence). The CDR3 contains 18 residues. CDR3 sequence (DNA): TGTGCCAGCAGCTCAAACCCATTGGGGACAGGACCCTCCTACGAGCAGTACTTC. It is translated as CASSSNPLGTGPSYEQYF.

V is TRBV25-1 and J is TRBJ1-1, with no clear D. Germline loops: CDR1 MGHDK, CDR2 SYGVNS. The CDR3 is made up of 15 amino acids. V dropped 6 bases and J dropped 1 base, with 15 bases sitting between them. The CDR3 DNA reads TGTGCCAGCAGCCAAGAGTTTTGGGGGAACACTGAAGCTTTCTTT. This sequence encodes CASSQEFWGNTEAFF. Drawing the rest from reference TRBV25-1 and TRBJ1-1, the complete variable domain is EADIYQTPRYLVIGTGKKITLECSQTMGHDKMYWYQQDPGMELHLIHYSYGVNSTEKGDLSSESTVSRIRTEHFPLTLESARPSHTSQYLCASSQEFWGNTEAFFGQGTRLTVV.

This clonotype was recorded at least ten times. DNA of the CDR3: TGTGCCAGCAGCCCGGCCCGGACGGGATCCTGGGAGACCCAGTACTTC. Translation: CASSPARTGSWETQYF. The chain recombines TRBV7-9 with TRBJ2-5, with D possibly matching TRBD2 (5 bases). The length of the CDR3 is 16 residues. The germline V gene has CDR1 SEHNR and CDR2 FQNEAQ (reference sequence). V was pared by 5 bases and J by 5 bases, with 21 bases between.

This clonotype was seen a few times. The chain uses TRBV4-1 and TRBJ2-2, with a possible D match to TRBD2 (5 bases). The CDR3 loop spans 15 amino acids. V lost 1 base to trimming and J lost 9 bases, with 15 bases between them. Germline values: CDR1 MGHRA, CDR2 YSYEKL. The CDR3 DNA reads as TGCGCCAGCAGCCAAGGTTTCATTAGCGCCTGGGAGCTGTTTTTT. It encodes CASSQGFISAWELFF.